This paragraph reports one T cell receptor beta chain. Which antigen it targets is not known. Base qualities are not provided; no much larger clone lies one nucleotide away. These data belong to a study of blood T cell repertoires in COVID-19 (dated by TCRdb to about 2020). About the study as a whole: Samples from collaborators originated in the United States, Italy and Spain and spanned both the acute and convalescent phases of COVID-19. Sample metadata almost always included a de-identified subject ID, COVID-19 status, age in years and sex. The samples were drawn from the first 160 participants of the ongoing ImmuneRACE study and from some 1,300 subjects provided by 6 global collaborators. A freely available public database, intended as a resource for researchers studying the immune response to SARS-CoV-2, is where the repertoires were released. Deeply sampled blood TCRbeta repertoires from subjects exposed to, actively infected with, or recovered from COVID-19 were included in the dataset. Where available, HLA class I and class II types were obtained from metadata supplied by the sample provider rather than from assay-based typing. The prospective study material was composed of cDNA or gDNA derived from T cells, B-cell-depleted T cells, or PBMCs. Results the study describes overall, beyond this receptor: The quantity of clinical and demographic metadata differed by source and by participant and was supplied without curation.

TCRbeta CDR3 regions were amplified from genomic DNA using the immunoSEQ Assay, a bias-controlled multiplex PCR. Per the original workflow: Nucleated cell counts per sample were estimated from amplification of reference gene primers within the assay. Sequence reads were collapsed and filtered to measure the absolute abundance of every unique TCRbeta CDR3 rearrangement. For each sample, productive Simpson clonality was calculated as the square root of Simpson's diversity index over productive rearrangements. The immuneACCESS repertoire file appears here via TCRdb, limited to in-frame rearrangements. These files lack a portion of the clones; in checked studies, under half of the deficit traces to unresolved V genes, and the cause of the others is not known. V, J and clone size are taken as reported in that table, and D and trimming were inferred from the DNA itself. The sample includes tens of thousands of clones, with 81% observed a single time. The top ten clonotypes cover around 4.8% of the sample.

In Seattle, one collaborating source enrolled patients while the infection was active and tracked those patients longitudinally over the course of disease. Whole blood was collected in K2EDTA tubes by collaborating institutions according to the institutions' own protocols. For TCRbeta analysis, collaborators shipped samples as frozen whole blood, isolated PBMCs, or DNA extracted from either of those sample types. Taken from the germline V gene, the CDR1 and CDR2 loops are MDHEN and SYDVKM. The CDR3, cysteine through phenylalanine, is 15 amino acids long. CDR3 DNA only is kept here, 45 bases in frame from base 1. V is shortened by 5 bases, J by 1 base, and the region joining them spans 14 bases.

The V and J segments used are TRBV28 and TRBJ1-1; the D gene is possibly TRBD1, with 6 bases matching. Sequencing was done on a sample of peripheral blood. The receptor comes from a man older than 75 with COVID-19, enrolled during active disease. The bases are TGTGCCAGCAGTCCCCCCGGACAGTCGAACACTGAAGCTTTCTTT. It specifies CASSPPGQSNTEAFF.